This T cell receptor (beta chain) was found in a study of brain T cells in children with intractable seizures. The table came from immunoSEQ multiplex PCR; TCRdb's copy has only in-frame clones and leaves some out. The data show 340,000 or so clones, over 90% seen once. The CDR3 length is 12 residues. Germline values: CDR1 SGHRS, CDR2 YFSETQ. The V and J ends lost 0 bases and 9 bases respectively, with 10 bases between them. Broader study findings: Viral specificity was inferred only from CDR3 similarity; HCMV serostatus was unknown.

Time point meaning: blood from clinic visit 5 months post-surgery; TSC patient then seizure free. As to this clone: What it binds is unknown.

The receptor was isolated from a boy in the first two years of life with tuberous sclerosis and intractable seizures. Source: peripheral blood, taken approximately 5 months after surgery. This rearrangement joins TRBV5-1 to TRBJ2-7; D assignment may be TRBD1 or TRBD2 (7 bases each). CDR3 coding DNA: TGCGCCAGCAGCTTGGGGGAGGGGGCGCAGTACTTC. It codes for CASSLGEGAQYF.